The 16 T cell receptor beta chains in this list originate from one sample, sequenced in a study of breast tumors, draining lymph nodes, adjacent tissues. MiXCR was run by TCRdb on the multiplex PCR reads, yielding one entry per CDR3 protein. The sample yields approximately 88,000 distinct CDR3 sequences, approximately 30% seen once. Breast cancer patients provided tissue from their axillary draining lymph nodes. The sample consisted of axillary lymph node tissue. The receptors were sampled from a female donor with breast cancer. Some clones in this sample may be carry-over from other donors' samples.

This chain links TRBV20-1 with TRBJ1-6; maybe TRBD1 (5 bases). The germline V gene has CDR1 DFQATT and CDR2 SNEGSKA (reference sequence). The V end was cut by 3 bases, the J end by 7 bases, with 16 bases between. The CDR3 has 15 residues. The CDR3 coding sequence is TGCAGTGCTAGTATAGGACGGGACCGCAATTCACCCCTCCACTTT. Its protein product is CSASIGRDRNSPLHF.

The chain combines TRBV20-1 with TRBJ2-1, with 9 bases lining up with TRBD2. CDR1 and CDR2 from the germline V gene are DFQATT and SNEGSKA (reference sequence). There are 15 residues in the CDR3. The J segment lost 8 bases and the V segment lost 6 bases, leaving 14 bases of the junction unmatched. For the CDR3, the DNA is TGCAGTGCCATCCGGCGGGGGGGAGGTTGTGATGAGCAGTTCTTC. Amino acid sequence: CSAIRRGGGCDEQFF.

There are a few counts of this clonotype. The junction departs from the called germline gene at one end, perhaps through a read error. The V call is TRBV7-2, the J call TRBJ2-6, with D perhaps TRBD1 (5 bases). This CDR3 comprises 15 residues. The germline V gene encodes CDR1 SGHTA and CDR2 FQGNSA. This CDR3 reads CGSSLGISGANVLPF. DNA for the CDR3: TGTGGCAGCAGCTTAGGCATCTCTGGGGCCAACGTCCTGCCTTTC. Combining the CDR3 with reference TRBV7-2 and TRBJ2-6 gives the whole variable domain GAGVSQSPSNKVTEKGKDVELRCDPISGHTALYWYRQSLGQGLEFLIYFQGNSAPDKSGLPSDRFSAERTGGSVSTLTIQRTQQEDSAVYLCGSSLGISGANVLPFGAGSRLTVL.

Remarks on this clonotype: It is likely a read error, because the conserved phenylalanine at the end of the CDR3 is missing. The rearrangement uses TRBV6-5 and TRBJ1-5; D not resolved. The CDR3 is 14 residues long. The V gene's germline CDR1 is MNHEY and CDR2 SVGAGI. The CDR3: CATSRNGVNQPQHL. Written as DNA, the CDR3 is TGTGCCACCAGTCGAAACGGAGTCAATCAGCCCCAGCATCTT.

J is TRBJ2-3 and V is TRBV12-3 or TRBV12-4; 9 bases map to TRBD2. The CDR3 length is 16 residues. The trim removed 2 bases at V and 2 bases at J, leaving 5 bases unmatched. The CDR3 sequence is CASSLQASGNTDTQYF. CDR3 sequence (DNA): TGTGCCAGCAGTTTACAGGCTAGCGGGAACACAGATACGCAGTATTTT.

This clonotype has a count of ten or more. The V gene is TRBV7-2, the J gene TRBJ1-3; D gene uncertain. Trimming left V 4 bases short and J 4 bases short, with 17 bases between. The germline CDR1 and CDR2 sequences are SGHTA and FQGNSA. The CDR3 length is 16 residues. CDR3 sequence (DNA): TGTGCCAGCAGCTCGCGGACCGGAGGGTCGGGAAACACCATATATTTT. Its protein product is CASSSRTGGSGNTIYF.

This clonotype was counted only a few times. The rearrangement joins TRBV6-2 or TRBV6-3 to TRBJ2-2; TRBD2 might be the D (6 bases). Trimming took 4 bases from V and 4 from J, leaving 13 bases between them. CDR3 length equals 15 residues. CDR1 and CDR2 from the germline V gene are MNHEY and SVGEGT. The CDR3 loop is CASSLVWRGTGELFF. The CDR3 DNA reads TGTGCCAGCAGTTTAGTATGGCGGGGCACCGGGGAGCTGTTTTTT.

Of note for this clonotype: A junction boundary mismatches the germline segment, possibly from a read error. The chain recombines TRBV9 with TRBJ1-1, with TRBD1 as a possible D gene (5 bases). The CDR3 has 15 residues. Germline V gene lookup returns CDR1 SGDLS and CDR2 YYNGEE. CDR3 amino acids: CASSPRQGTNAEAFF. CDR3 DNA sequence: TGTGCCAGCAGCCCCCGACAAGGGACGAACGCTGAAGCTTTCTTT.

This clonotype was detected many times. CDR3 DNA sequence: TGTGCCACCAGCAGACAACAGAGTAATAATTCACCCCTCCACTTT. Its translation is CATSRQQSNNSPLHF. This chain connects TRBV15 to TRBJ1-6; no reliable D call. CDR1 and CDR2 (germline): LNHNV, YYDKDF (reference sequence). V was cut by 2 bases and J by 5 bases, with 10 bases left in between. The CDR3 has 15 amino acids.

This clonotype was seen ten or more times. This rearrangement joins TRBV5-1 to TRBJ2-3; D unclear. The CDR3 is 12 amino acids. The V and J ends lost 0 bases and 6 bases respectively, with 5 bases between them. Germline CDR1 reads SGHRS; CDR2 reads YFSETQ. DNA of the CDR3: TGCGCCAGCAGCTTGGCCCGGGATACGCAGTATTTT. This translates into CASSLARDTQYF.

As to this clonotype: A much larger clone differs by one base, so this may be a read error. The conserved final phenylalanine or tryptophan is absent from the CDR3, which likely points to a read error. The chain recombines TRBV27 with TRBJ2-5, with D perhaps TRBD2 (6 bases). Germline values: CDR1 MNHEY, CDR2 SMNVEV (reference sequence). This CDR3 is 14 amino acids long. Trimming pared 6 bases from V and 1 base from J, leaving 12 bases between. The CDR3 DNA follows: TGTGCCAGCAGCCAAACGACTAGCCAAGAGACCCAGTACCTC. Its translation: CASSQTTSQETQYL.

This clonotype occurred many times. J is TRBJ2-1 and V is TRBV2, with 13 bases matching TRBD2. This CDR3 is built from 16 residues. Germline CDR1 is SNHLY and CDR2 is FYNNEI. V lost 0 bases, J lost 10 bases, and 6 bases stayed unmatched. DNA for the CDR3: TGTGCCAGCAGTGAAGCGCTTCTACTAGCGGGAGGGGAGCAGTTCTTC. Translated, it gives CASSEALLLAGGEQFF.

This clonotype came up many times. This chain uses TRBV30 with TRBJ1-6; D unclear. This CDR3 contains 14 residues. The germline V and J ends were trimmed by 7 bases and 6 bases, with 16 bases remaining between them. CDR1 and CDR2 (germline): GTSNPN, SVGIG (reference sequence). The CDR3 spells CASDSFSGNSPLHF. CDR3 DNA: TGTGCCTCTGACTCCTTCTCGGGTAATTCACCCCTCCACTTT.

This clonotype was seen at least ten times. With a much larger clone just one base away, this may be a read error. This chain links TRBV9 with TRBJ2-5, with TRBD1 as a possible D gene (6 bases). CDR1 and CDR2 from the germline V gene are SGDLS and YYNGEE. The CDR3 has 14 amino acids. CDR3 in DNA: TGTGCCAGCAGCGTAGGACAGGCCCAGGAGACCCAGTCCTTC. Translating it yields CASSVGQAQETQSF.

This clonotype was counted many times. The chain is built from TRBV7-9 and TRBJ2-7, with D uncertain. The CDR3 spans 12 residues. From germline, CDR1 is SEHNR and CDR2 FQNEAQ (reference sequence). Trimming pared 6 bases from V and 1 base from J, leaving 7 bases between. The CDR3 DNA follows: TGTGCCAGCAGTTACGGGTCCTACGAGCAGTACTTC. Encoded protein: CASSYGSYEQYF. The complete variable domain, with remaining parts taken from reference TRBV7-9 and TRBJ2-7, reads DTGVSQNPRHKITKRGQNVTFRCDPISEHNRLYWYRQTLGQGPEFLTYFQNEAQLEKSRLLSDRFSAERPKGSFSTLEIQRTEQGDSAMYLCASSYGSYEQYFGPGTRLTVT.

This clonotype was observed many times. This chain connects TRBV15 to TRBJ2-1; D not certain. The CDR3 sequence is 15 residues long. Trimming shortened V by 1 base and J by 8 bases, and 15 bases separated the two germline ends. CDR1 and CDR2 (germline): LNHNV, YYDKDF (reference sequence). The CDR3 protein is CATSRVGSLFYEQFF. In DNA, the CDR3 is TGTGCCACCAGCAGAGTCGGATCCCTGTTTTATGAGCAGTTCTTC. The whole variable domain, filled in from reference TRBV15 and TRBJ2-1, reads DAMVIQNPRYQVTQFGKPVTLSCSQTLNHNVMYWYQQKSSQAPKLLFHYYDKDFNNEADTPDNFQSRRPNTSFCFLDIRSPGLGDTAMYLCATSRVGSLFYEQFFGPGTRLTVL.